This TCR beta chain was obtained from a study of T cells expressing NK-cell markers (dated by TCRdb to the early 2020s). Regarding the study in general: TCR beta-chain repertoires were profiled in sorted CD3+CD56+NKG2C+, CD3+CD56+NKG2C- and CD3+CD56-NKG2C+ T-cell subsets from several donors. Libraries were sequenced as 2 x 150 bp reads on Illumina HiSeq 2000/2500, MiSeq or NextSeq. Of the eight sequenced donors, seven were found to be HCMV-seropositive and one was found to be HCMV-seronegative. All eight donors whose samples were sequenced were randomly selected healthy volunteers, three of them men and five women. The study at large found these results: Those dominant clonotypes were again the most abundant among CD3+CD56-NKG2C+ cells in a few donors, at roughly 25-65%. It remained unclear whether the expanded NKG2C-expressing T cell clones were specific for HCMV antigens. In six donors, the dominant CD3+CD56+NKG2C+ clonotypes were found to rank among the top 10 CD8+ clonotypes and to make up about 1.0-7.5% of CD8+ T cells.

Sequencing took place on an Illumina HiSeq 2000. TCR beta cDNA libraries were made by 5'RACE template switching that added a universal primer site and unique molecular identifiers. cDNA synthesis was primed from the TCR beta constant segment, followed by two successive PCR amplification steps. The source study handled its data this way. MIGEC was used to demultiplex reads and group the reads by UMI, and MiTCR was used to assemble and quantify clonotypes. To exclude erroneous sequences, any TCR cDNA sequence not supported by at least two reads was discarded. The tcR package was used for downstream repertoire analysis, and clonotypes were matched between fractions using CDR3 nucleotide sequence together with V segment. VDJmatch was used to annotate antigen specificity against VDJdb, with one amino acid substitution in CDR3 allowed. Following reprocessing of the reads by TCRdb, the data hold one row per CDR3 protein sequence and no DNA is available. These V and J calls originate from TCRdb's pipeline instead of the authors' own analysis. This sample's table contains under 600,000 distinct CDR3 sequences. The ten largest clones capture 1.4% of the sample.

HCMV-specific IgG was detected in serum with a commercial ELISA kit to determine HCMV serostatus. Ficoll density gradient centrifugation was used to isolate peripheral blood mononuclear cells from blood. Notes on this clonotype: Its antigen target is currently unknown.

The CDR3 covers 11 residues, taking in both the cysteine and the phenylalanine. The coding DNA is unavailable. CDR1 and CDR2 are read off the germline V gene (reference sequence) as DFQATT and SNEGSKA. The material sequenced was blood T cells: a sorted CD56 or NKG2C T cell subset, CD4+ or CD8+ T cells, or bulk PBMC T cells (not recorded which). Here the chain combines TRBV20-1 and TRBJ1-1. The sequence was obtained from a woman aged 50 to 65 in good health. Donor details come from another sample of the same person, matched by shared clones. CDR3 loop: CSAKKGDGAFF.